This T cell receptor beta chain is drawn from a study of blood T cell repertoires in COVID-19. Study as a whole: Acute-phase and convalescent COVID-19 samples originated in the United States, Italy and Spain. T cells, B-cell-depleted T cells, or PBMCs provided the cDNA or gDNA that served as material.

The CDR3 contains 12 residues. With 4 bases removed from V and 8 bases from J, the gap between germline ends came to 8 bases. Germline lookup yields CDR1 SGHAT and CDR2 FQNNGV. This clone was counted between two and nine times. Per the original data handling: Cell counts per sample came from amplifying reference gene primers. TCRdb's copy holds only in-frame clones and misses some; the assay was immunoSEQ multiplex PCR. The DNA was the basis for D and trimming; V, J and clone size are from that table. The table shows roughly 42,000 clones, with approximately 85% occurring only once. This clonotype was sampled from a human donor in a cohort sampled during active COVID-19. The V gene is TRBV11-2, the J gene TRBJ1-4; no firm D call. The material sequenced was peripheral blood. DNA of the CDR3: TGTGCCAGCAGCTCTGGCTGGGAAAAACTGTTTTTT. The encoded protein is CASSSGWEKLFF.